The next 21 T cell receptor beta chains were all read from a single sample in a study of shared clonotypes between healthy human individuals. Produced via immunoSEQ multiplex PCR; TCRdb's table is partial and in-frame only. The sample yields millions of clones, about 95% seen once. As defined, naive CD8 cells were CD45RO-negative and positively selected for CCR7, with terminally differentiated effector memory CD45RA+ cells excluded. Sequenced: naive CD8+ T cells sorted from blood. The receptors were sampled from a man aged 18 to 30 in good health.

The chain uses TRBV7-2 and TRBJ1-1; D is unclear. V lost 5 bases, J lost 0 bases, and 10 bases lay in between. The germline CDR1 and CDR2 sequences are SGHTA and FQGNSA. The CDR3 extends over 14 amino acids. The CDR3 is CASSQADLNTEAFF. The CDR3 DNA reads TGTGCCAGCAGCCAAGCGGACCTGAACACTGAAGCTTTCTTT.

This clone was observed once. The CDR3 is CASSWDRANEQFF. In DNA, the CDR3 is TGTGCCAGCAGTTGGGACAGGGCGAATGAGCAGTTCTTC. The chain carries TRBV27 and TRBJ2-1; the match to TRBD1 covers 9 bases. The CDR3 contains 13 residues. CDR1 is MNHEY, CDR2 SMNVEV, per germline (reference sequence). Unmatched junction bases numbered 2, after V lost 4 bases and J lost 7 bases.

The chain couples TRBV9 to TRBJ1-5; 7 bases align to TRBD1. Germline V gene lookup returns CDR1 SGDLS and CDR2 YYNGEE. Trimming at V came to 3 bases and at J to 3 bases, leaving 6 bases not matched to a gene. The CDR3 loop spans 15 amino acids. In DNA, the CDR3 is TGTGCCAGCAGCGAGGGCGGACAGGTCAATCAGCCCCAGCATTTT. Protein: CASSEGGQVNQPQHF.

This sequence joins TRBV7-9 and TRBJ2-7; the D gene is possibly TRBD1 (6 bases). Germline V gives CDR1 SEHNR, CDR2 FQNEAQ (reference sequence). The V end was cut by 4 bases, the J end by 3 bases, with 13 bases between. CDR3 length equals 14 residues. Written as DNA, the CDR3 is TGTGCCAGCAGCTCACGGTCAGGGGACTACGAGCAGTACTTC. Its protein is CASSSRSGDYEQYF.

The rearrangement uses TRBV7-3 and TRBJ2-1; 10 bases match TRBD2. This CDR3 comprises 16 residues. J gave up 4 bases and V 4 bases, and 7 bases lay outside the gene matches. Germline assignment: CDR1 SGHTA and CDR2 FQGTGA. CDR3 bases: TGTGCCAGCAGCTCCGTCCTAGCGGGGGCTTACAATGAGCAGTTCTTC. It translates to CASSSVLAGAYNEQFF.

The chain recombines TRBV6-5 with TRBJ1-1; a weak D match, TRBD1 (6 bases). Germline V CDR1 and CDR2: MNHEY, SVGAGI. This CDR3 region has 15 residues. The V end lost 6 bases, the J end lost 1 base, and 15 bases lay between the germline ends. The CDR3 sequence: CASSPGDRPNTEAFF. The CDR3 DNA follows: TGTGCCAGCAGCCCTGGAGACAGGCCGAACACTGAAGCTTTCTTT.

In regard to this clone: This same CDR3 is encoded by further DNA sequences in the sample. The chain employs TRBV6-6 and TRBJ2-5, with D hard to call. V was pared by 5 bases and J by 2 bases, with 3 bases between. The CDR3 runs to 11 residues. Germline CDR1 reads MNHNY; CDR2 reads SVGAGI (reference sequence). The CDR3 DNA reads TGTGCCAGCAGTCTTCAAGAGACCCAGTACTTC. Protein: CASSLQETQYF.

With respect to this clone: Other DNA sequences in the sample encode the same CDR3. The chain joins TRBV28 to TRBJ2-7, with TRBD1 matching over 9 bases. This CDR3 contains 13 residues. CDR1 MDHEN and CDR2 SYDVKM come from the germline V gene. V shed 6 bases, J shed 3 bases, and the junction held 3 bases outside the gene matches. The CDR3 DNA sequence: TGTGCCAGCAGCCTGGACAGGGGCTACGAGCAGTACTTC. Translated, it gives CASSLDRGYEQYF.

CDR3 loop: CATSRDRLGQTEAFF. The CDR3 region has the DNA TGTGCCACCAGCAGAGATCGCTTAGGACAGACTGAAGCTTTCTTT. This chain joins TRBV15 and TRBJ1-1, with a possible D match to TRBD1 (6 bases). Germline V CDR1 and CDR2: LNHNV, YYDKDF (reference sequence). V was trimmed by 0 bases and J by 5 bases, leaving 13 bases between them. The CDR3 is 15 residues long.

The rearrangement links TRBV19 to TRBJ2-2, with 9 bases matching TRBD1. Trimming took 5 bases from V and 4 from J; bases not matched to a gene: 14. Germline assignment: CDR1 LNHDA and CDR2 SQIVND (reference sequence). This CDR3 contains 18 residues. CDR3 nucleotide sequence: TGTGCCAGTAGTTTAGGACAGGGGTTCAACGTGGGCACCGGGGAGCTGTTTTTT. Its translation is CASSLGQGFNVGTGELFF.

V gene TRBV28 combines with J gene TRBJ2-5; TRBD1 aligns across 10 bases. Trimming cost V 2 bases and J 4 bases; bases outside gene matches: 1. In germline, CDR1 is MDHEN, CDR2 SYDVKM. CDR3 size: 14 residues. The CDR3 loop reads CASSLRTGGETQYF. The CDR3, as DNA: TGTGCCAGCAGTTTACGGACAGGGGGAGAGACCCAGTACTTC.

The chain couples TRBV28 to TRBJ2-1; D is perhaps TRBD2 (6 bases). Germline V CDR1 and CDR2: MDHEN, SYDVKM. V lost 2 bases to trimming and J lost 4 bases, with 15 bases between them. The CDR3 covers 16 residues. As DNA, the CDR3 is TGTGCCAGCAGTTTAGCTGGGGGGACGCAATACAATGAGCAGTTCTTC. It is translated as CASSLAGGTQYNEQFF.

This sequence joins TRBV5-6 and TRBJ2-3, with 8 bases fitting TRBD1. Germline V gene lookup returns CDR1 SGHDT and CDR2 YYEEEE. The CDR3 totals 15 residues. After removal of 1 base from V and 1 base from J, the junction contained 2 bases not matched to a gene. The CDR3: CASSLQGAGTDTQYF. The CDR3 bases are TGTGCCAGCAGCTTGCAGGGGGCGGGCACAGATACGCAGTATTTT.

The rearrangement links TRBV6-1 to TRBJ2-1, with D tentatively TRBD1 (6 bases). The V gene's germline CDR1 is MNHNS and CDR2 SASEGT. The CDR3 contains 15 residues. V lost 3 bases and J 5 bases, leaving 14 bases between the germline ends. CDR3 bases: TGTGCCAGCAGTGATGGGGGCCTGACGAACAATGAGCAGTTCTTC. This codes for CASSDGGLTNNEQFF.

This CDR3 is CASSPTRVSYNEQFF. In DNA form, the CDR3 reads TGTGCCAGCAGCCCGACTAGGGTCTCCTACAATGAGCAGTTCTTC. The rearrangement uses TRBV11-2 and TRBJ2-1; D is possibly TRBD2 (6 bases). This CDR3 comprises 15 residues. Germline loops: CDR1 SGHAT, CDR2 FQNNGV. Trimming removed 5 bases at V and 0 bases at J, with 11 bases between.

The chain recombines TRBV25-1 with TRBJ2-1, with unresolved D. Deletions cut 1 base from V and 0 bases from J, with 10 bases between. The length of the CDR3 is 16 residues. Per germline, CDR1 MGHDK and CDR2 SYGVNS. As DNA, the CDR3 is TGTGCCAGCAGTGAATCGGCGGTAAGCTCCTACAATGAGCAGTTCTTC. Amino acids: CASSESAVSSYNEQFF.

The chain has TRBV11-2 and TRBJ2-5; a possible D gene is TRBD1 (6 bases). The CDR3 has 14 residues. V lost 6 bases and J 5 bases, leaving 16 bases between the germline ends. Germline lookup yields CDR1 SGHAT and CDR2 FQNNGV. CDR3 nucleotides: TGTGCCAGCAGGCCCCAGGGGCCGGGGGAGACCCAGTACTTC. Translation: CASRPQGPGETQYF.

J is TRBJ2-6 and V is TRBV23-1, with 9 bases fitting TRBD2. TRBV23-1 is an open reading frame, and its role is uncertain. V trimming: 6 bases; J trimming: 0 bases; junction bases outside the gene matches: 9. This CDR3 comprises 18 residues. This CDR3 is CASSVGLAKSSGANVLTF. The CDR3 nucleotides read TGCGCCAGCAGCGTTGGACTAGCGAAGTCCTCTGGGGCCAACGTCCTGACTTTC.

J is TRBJ1-5 and V is TRBV4-1; TRBD1 matches at 7 bases. The germline CDR1 and CDR2 sequences are MGHRA and YSYEKL. The CDR3 sequence is 16 residues long. J lost 1 base, V lost 2 bases, and 5 bases had no gene match. CDR3 nucleotide sequence: TGCGCCAGCAGCCAAACAGGGGTGCTAAGCAATCAGCCCCAGCATTTT. Protein sequence: CASSQTGVLSNQPQHF.

The chain combines TRBV7-2 with TRBJ1-2; D unclear. CDR1 is SGHTA, CDR2 FQGNSA, per germline. Trimming removed 1 base at V and 0 bases at J, with 9 bases between. The CDR3 is 15 amino acids. CDR3 coding DNA: TGTGCCAGCAGCTTAGATACGGCGGCTAACTATGGCTACACCTTC. Its translation: CASSLDTAANYGYTF. The variable domain in full, completed from reference TRBV7-2 and TRBJ1-2, reads GAGVSQSPSNKVTEKGKDVELRCDPISGHTALYWYRQSLGQGLEFLIYFQGNSAPDKSGLPSDRFSAERTGGSVSTLTIQRTQQEDSAVYLCASSLDTAANYGYTFGSGTRLTVV.

The rearrangement uses TRBV15 and TRBJ2-5; a possible D gene is TRBD2 (6 bases). There are 15 residues in the CDR3. The germline gives CDR1 LNHNV, CDR2 YYDKDF (reference sequence). With 5 bases removed from V and 2 bases from J, the gap between germline ends came to 15 bases. The CDR3 here is CATSGDRREQETQYF. The DNA for the CDR3 is TGTGCCACCAGCGGGGACCGGCGGGAACAAGAGACCCAGTACTTC.